The 14 T cell receptor beta chains reported below all come from one sample, sequenced in a study of blood T cell repertoires in COVID-19. Sequencing used immunoSEQ multiplex PCR; TCRdb keeps in-frame clones, though not all of them. Of fewer than 450,000 clones in the sample, approximately 89% are singletons; the top ten hold 2.5% to 4%. Input material: peripheral blood. The receptors shown here come from a woman younger than 35 who had recovered from COVID-19.

J is TRBJ2-7 and V is TRBV11-3; maybe TRBD1 (6 bases). The V and J ends lost 4 bases and 4 bases respectively, with 14 bases between them. The germline gives CDR1 SGHNT, CDR2 YENEEA. This CDR3 has 14 amino acids. CDR3 loop: CASSSTGLLYEQYV. For the CDR3, the DNA is TGTGCCAGCAGCTCAACAGGGCTGCTTTACGAGCAGTACGTC.

The rearrangement uses TRBV7-8 and TRBJ1-1; no clear D. The germline V and J ends were trimmed by 5 bases and 1 base, with 11 bases remaining between them. The CDR3 consists of 14 residues. Germline loops: CDR1 SGHVS, CDR2 FQNEAQ. The CDR3: CASSRGDTNTEAFF. The CDR3 nucleotides read TGTGCCAGCAGCCGGGGTGACACGAACACTGAAGCTTTCTTT.

The chain uses TRBV7-9 and TRBJ1-5; no clear D. The V and J ends lost 1 base and 10 bases respectively, with 11 bases between them. Per germline, CDR1 SEHNR and CDR2 FQNEAQ (reference sequence). The CDR3 is 13 amino acids. The DNA for the CDR3 is TGTGCCAGCAGCTTAGGATCGGGGAACCCCCAGCATTTT. Protein product: CASSLGSGNPQHF.

This chain links TRBV3-1 (or the pseudogene TRBV3-2) with TRBJ1-3; weak D call: TRBD1 (6 bases). The CDR3 extends over 15 amino acids. CDR1 is LGHDT and CDR2 is YNNKEL in the germline V gene (reference sequence). V was shortened by 3 bases and J by 0 bases, with 9 bases between the two germline ends. CDR3 bases: TGTGCCAGCAGCCACGGGACACGCTCTGGAAACACCATATATTTT. This gives the protein CASSHGTRSGNTIYF.

This clone showed up just a few times. The chain links TRBV10-1 to TRBJ1-6; D remains ambiguous. Per the germline V gene, CDR1 is WNHNN and CDR2 is SYGVQD (reference sequence). The V end lost 8 bases, the J end lost 7 bases, and 18 bases lay between the germline ends. CDR3 length: 15 amino acids. For the CDR3, the DNA is TGCGCCAGCTCAAAATCCGGGATGAGGAATTCACCCCTCCACTTT. This codes for CASSKSGMRNSPLHF.

This clone has just one count. The genes are TRBV2 and TRBJ1-6; the match to TRBD1 covers 9 bases. This CDR3 region has 15 residues. V shed 6 bases, J shed 5 bases, and the junction held 5 bases outside the gene matches. CDR1 is SNHLY, CDR2 FYNNEI, per germline. As DNA, the CDR3 is TGTGCCAGCAGCGGGACAGGGCGAAATAATTCACCCCTCCACTTT. It is translated as CASSGTGRNNSPLHF.

This chain connects TRBV5-6 to TRBJ2-5; TRBD1 aligns across 9 bases. The CDR3 spans 14 residues. V dropped 4 bases and J dropped 5; count of bases not matched to a gene: 6. Germline-derived CDR1 and CDR2 are SGHDT and YYEEEE. The DNA of the CDR3 is TGTGCCAGCAGCACACCGGGACAGGGCGAGACCCAGTACTTC. It translates to CASSTPGQGETQYF.

This clone was seen a few times. V and J are TRBV21-1 and TRBJ2-7; TRBD2 reflects the table's D call only, with no check against the DNA. TRBV21-1 is annotated as a pseudogene. The CDR3 consists of 16 residues. For the CDR3, the DNA is TGTGCCAGCAGCATCGGGGGAGAGAGCTCTTCCTACGAGCAGTACGTC. Amino acids: CASSIGGESSSYEQYV.

V and J are TRBV11-2 and TRBJ1-1; 8 nucleotides align to TRBD1. This CDR3 comprises 13 residues. Germline V CDR1 and CDR2: SGHAT, FQNNGV. Unmatched junction bases numbered 11, after V lost 4 bases and J lost 13 bases. DNA for the CDR3: TGTGCCAGCAGCTCCTCGGACAGGGCGGGGAGTTTCTTT. Translating gives CASSSSDRAGSFF.

The rearrangement links TRBV5-6 to TRBJ2-2; D not resolved. Trimming stripped 2 bases from V and 6 bases from J, with 5 bases between. The CDR3 runs to 12 residues. Germline CDR1 reads SGHDT; CDR2 reads YYEEEE. CDR3 loop: CASSFRAGELFF. The CDR3 DNA follows: TGTGCCAGCAGCTTCCGGGCCGGGGAGCTGTTTTTT.

This chain joins TRBV3-1 (or the pseudogene TRBV3-2) and TRBJ2-5, with a possible D match to TRBD1 (5 bases). The length of the CDR3 is 15 residues. Germline CDR1 and CDR2: LGHDT and YNNKEL (reference sequence). V was trimmed by 1 base and J by 6 bases, leaving 15 bases between them. The CDR3 DNA follows: TGTGCCAGCAGCCAAGCGGCAGGGTCAATCAAGACCCAGTACTTC. Amino acids: CASSQAAGSIKTQYF.

The chain recombines TRBV24-1 with TRBJ1-6; D is undetermined. The germline V gene encodes CDR1 KGHDR and CDR2 SFDVKD. V was pared by 3 bases and J by 8 bases, with 13 bases between. The CDR3 runs to 15 residues. CDR3 loop: CATSDPRTGDSPLHF. CDR3 DNA sequence: TGTGCCACCAGTGATCCCCGGACTGGAGATTCACCCCTCCACTTT.

The chain links TRBV6-2 or TRBV6-3 to TRBJ2-3; 10 nucleotides match TRBD2. V lost 5 bases, J lost 0 bases, and 11 bases stayed unmatched. Germline CDR1 is MNHEY and CDR2 is SVGEGT. This CDR3 is 18 amino acids long. CDR3 region: CASSPSPWGLASTDTQYF. In nucleotides, the CDR3 is TGTGCCAGCAGTCCGTCGCCCTGGGGACTAGCGAGCACAGATACGCAGTATTTT.

This chain links TRBV3-1 (or the pseudogene TRBV3-2) with TRBJ2-5; D gene uncertain. Looked up from germline, CDR1 is LGHDT and CDR2 is YNNKEL (reference sequence). The CDR3 spans 11 residues. Between the trimmed V and J ends, which lost 6 bases and 4 bases, there was a span of 6 bases. CDR3 residues: CASSQLETQYF. CDR3 in DNA: TGTGCCAGCAGTCAACTAGAGACCCAGTACTTC.